These 21 T cell receptor beta chains share one sample of origin, sequenced in a study of type 1 and type 2 diabetes patients. Genomic DNA was the PCR template. The TCR beta CDR3 region was amplified using 30 forward and 13 reverse primers. TCRdb recomputed calls from the multiplex PCR reads with MiXCR, one row per CDR3 protein. The data contain approximately 260,000 distinct CDR3 sequences, over 45% of them singletons. The sample consisted of peripheral blood mononuclear cells (PBMCs). All receptors derive from a man in his late teens or twenties with type 2 diabetes.

This clonotype was recorded at least ten times. This rearrangement joins TRBV10-3 to TRBJ1-1, with 9 bases lining up with TRBD1. This CDR3 has 13 amino acids. Losses at the gene ends were 10 bases for V and 2 bases for J; bases not matched to a gene: 5. CDR1 and CDR2 from the germline V gene are ENHRY and SYGVKD. CDR3 sequence: CATQGQGNTEAFF. The CDR3 nucleotides read TGTGCCACCCAGGGACAGGGAAACACTGAAGCTTTCTTT.

The chain has TRBV6-5 and TRBJ2-1; maybe TRBD1 (5 bases). The CDR3 covers 16 residues. V lost 6 bases to trimming and J lost 4 bases, with 19 bases between them. Germline CDR1 reads MNHEY; CDR2 reads SVGAGI. The CDR3 region has the DNA TGTGCCAGCAGCCTTACAGACAGTCAGCCTTACAATGAGCAGTTCTTC. It codes for CASSLTDSQPYNEQFF.

The chain is built from TRBV7-2 and TRBJ1-1, with a tentative D call TRBD1 (5 bases). V was shortened by 1 base and J by 3 bases, with 12 bases between the two germline ends. Germline assignment: CDR1 SGHTA and CDR2 FQGNSA. The CDR3 extends over 15 amino acids. CDR3 loop: CASSLVGGLDTEAFF. In DNA, the CDR3 is TGTGCCAGCAGCTTAGTTGGGGGTCTTGACACTGAAGCTTTCTTT.

The chain carries TRBV6-6 and TRBJ1-1; D is possibly TRBD1 (6 bases). The CDR3 has 13 residues. Germline lookup yields CDR1 MNHNY and CDR2 SVGAGI (reference sequence). Between the trimmed V and J ends, which lost 2 bases and 6 bases, there was a span of 10 bases. The CDR3 loop is CASSYDGGSEAFF. CDR3 bases: TGTGCCAGCAGTTACGATGGGGGCTCTGAAGCTTTCTTT.

In its sample, this clonotype was seen a few times. The CDR3 sequence: CASSFGGSLTDTQYF. The CDR3 DNA is TGTGCCAGCAGCTTTGGGGGATCACTCACAGATACGCAGTATTTT. This chain uses TRBV7-2 with TRBJ2-3; tentatively, D is TRBD1 or TRBD2 (5 bases each). CDR3 length: 15 amino acids. The V gene's germline CDR1 is SGHTA and CDR2 FQGNSA. V shed 3 bases and J shed 2 bases, with 12 bases lying between them.

This chain connects TRBV24-1 to TRBJ1-1; D perhaps matches TRBD1 (5 bases). This CDR3 has 16 amino acids. Germline V CDR1 and CDR2: KGHDR, SFDVKD. Trimming pared 5 bases from V and 0 bases from J, leaving 15 bases between. The CDR3 reads CATSALSQAMNTEAFF. Here the CDR3 DNA reads TGTGCCACCAGTGCCCTGTCACAGGCGATGAACACTGAAGCTTTCTTT.

A word on this clonotype: A read error may produce the germline difference seen at one junction end. The CDR3 sequence is CASSPGVGKGTEAFF. The CDR3 DNA reads TGTGCCAGCAGTCCCGGGGTGGGTAAGGGCACTGAAGCTTTCTTT. The chain has TRBV10-3 and TRBJ1-1; D is undetermined. The length of the CDR3 is 15 residues. CDR1 is ENHRY and CDR2 is SYGVKD in the germline V gene.

The genes are TRBV19 and TRBJ1-4, with D perhaps matching TRBD1 (5 bases). CDR1 is LNHDA, CDR2 SQIVND, per germline (reference sequence). The ends were cut back, 8 bases at V and 0 bases at J, with 22 bases in the middle. The CDR3 extends over 18 amino acids. CDR3 in amino acids: CASAPGRTISATNEKLFF. The CDR3, as DNA: TGTGCCAGTGCCCCGGGACGGACTATCTCTGCAACTAATGAAAAACTGTTTTTT.

This clonotype was seen many times. The rearrangement uses TRBV2 and TRBJ2-3; no clear D. V dropped 2 bases and J dropped 0 bases, with 24 bases sitting between them. Looked up from germline, CDR1 is SNHLY and CDR2 is FYNNEI. There are 20 residues in the CDR3. CDR3 nucleotides: TGTGCCAGCAGTGAATTGGGTTGGGCAGTAAGGACCGATAGCACAGATACGCAGTATTTT. This gives the protein CASSELGWAVRTDSTDTQYF.

This clonotype was observed a few times. The V gene is TRBV19, the J gene TRBJ2-5; 8 bases are a match to TRBD2. The CDR3 has 14 amino acids. V lost 8 bases and J lost 5; bases outside the gene matches: 10. From germline, CDR1 is LNHDA and CDR2 SQIVND (reference sequence). The CDR3 protein is CASRHSGGGETQYF. The DNA for the CDR3 is TGTGCCAGTCGACATTCCGGGGGGGGGGAGACCCAGTACTTC.

This chain uses TRBV2 with TRBJ1-3; 7 bases line up with TRBD1. V was clipped by 9 bases and J by 2 bases; unmatched bases: 4. CDR1 SNHLY and CDR2 FYNNEI come from the germline V gene. The length of the CDR3 is 13 residues. CDR3 region: CASTGDPGNTIYF. For the CDR3, the DNA is TGTGCCAGTACAGGGGACCCTGGAAACACCATATATTTT.

The CDR3 DNA reads as TGTGCCTGGAGGGGCGACGAGCAGTACTTC. It is translated as CAWRGDEQYF. This rearrangement joins TRBV30 to TRBJ2-7; D remains unclear. The length of the CDR3 is 10 residues. Germline V CDR1 and CDR2: GTSNPN, SVGIG (reference sequence). Trimming left V 3 bases short and J 5 bases short, with 5 bases between. The variable domain in full, with the rest retrieved from reference TRBV30 and TRBJ2-7, is SQTIHQWPATLVQPVGSPLSLECTVEGTSNPNLYWYRQAAGRGLQLLFYSVGIGQISSEVPQNLSASRPQDRQFILSSKKLLLSDSGFYLCAWRGDEQYFGPGTRLTVT.

This clonotype was seen at least ten times. CDR3 nucleotide sequence: TGTGCCAGCGACGGAACTAACTATGGCTACACCTTC. Translating gives CASDGTNYGYTF. This chain links TRBV2 with TRBJ1-2; D remains ambiguous. CDR1 and CDR2 from the germline V gene are SNHLY and FYNNEI. The CDR3 contains 12 residues. V lost 8 bases to trimming and J lost 0 bases, with 7 bases between them.

The table lists this clonotype with many counts. This rearrangement joins TRBV2 to TRBJ1-1; D possibly corresponds to TRBD1 (6 bases). The V gene's germline CDR1 is SNHLY and CDR2 FYNNEI. Trimming stripped 6 bases from V and 4 bases from J, with 15 bases between. The CDR3 is 14 amino acids. The CDR3: CASRGGGLGTEAFF. DNA for the CDR3: TGTGCCAGCAGAGGGGGGGGCCTCGGCACTGAAGCTTTCTTT.

V and J are TRBV10-2 and TRBJ2-2; perhaps TRBD2 as D (5 bases). V dropped 2 bases and J dropped 6 bases, with 10 bases sitting between them. The length of the CDR3 is 14 residues. From germline, CDR1 is WSHSY and CDR2 SAAADI. CDR3 in DNA: TGCGCCAGCAGTGAGGCTAGCTTGGCCGGGGAGCTGTTTTTT. Protein product: CASSEASLAGELFF.

This chain links TRBV20-1 with TRBJ1-1; D ambiguous. The CDR3 has 11 residues. V gave up 0 bases and J gave up 7 bases, with 6 bases separating them. The germline CDR1 and CDR2 sequences are DFQATT and SNEGSKA (reference sequence). The CDR3 region is CSARDQNEAFF. The CDR3 nucleotides read TGCAGTGCTAGAGACCAGAATGAAGCTTTCTTT.

A word on this clonotype: This sequence may be a read error, since a much larger clone differs from it by one base. J is TRBJ1-1 and V is TRBV15; no clear D gene. Germline V gene data show CDR1 as LNHNV and CDR2 as YYDKDF (reference sequence). This CDR3 spans 13 amino acids. The CDR3 region has the DNA TGTGCCACCGGCAGGAGGAGTAGCACTGAAGCTTTCTTT. It translates to CATGRRSSTEAFF. The entire variable domain, with the rest obtained from reference TRBV15 and TRBJ1-1, is as follows: DAMVIQNPRYQVTQFGKPVTLSCSQTLNHNVMYWYQQKSSQAPKLLFHYYDKDFNNEADTPDNFQSRRPNTSFCFLDIRSPGLGDTAMYLCATGRRSSTEAFFGQGTRLTVV.

The chain couples TRBV5-1 to TRBJ2-1; 10 nucleotides match TRBD1. Germline V gives CDR1 SGHRS, CDR2 YFSETQ. Trimming took 4 bases from V and 6 from J; bases not matched to a gene: 10. The CDR3 totals 16 residues. The CDR3 region has the DNA TGCGCCAGCAGCCTCCGGGACAGGGGAATTCCCAATGAGCAGTTCTTC. Amino acids: CASSLRDRGIPNEQFF.

This chain links TRBV5-1 with TRBJ2-3; the match to TRBD2 covers 7 bases. Germline V CDR1 and CDR2: SGHRS, YFSETQ. Losses at the gene ends were 7 bases for V and 2 bases for J; bases not matched to a gene: 4. The CDR3 runs 13 residues. CDR3 loop: CASGLEVTDTQYF. The CDR3 nucleotides read TGCGCCAGCGGACTAGAGGTCACAGATACGCAGTATTTT.

The chain employs TRBV19 and TRBJ1-1; no firm D call. Trimming removed 3 bases from V and 8 bases from J, with 13 bases in between. The CDR3 length is 13 residues. CDR1 and CDR2 (germline): LNHDA, SQIVND (reference sequence). DNA of the CDR3: TGTGCCAGTAGTATTTCAACGTTTTGGGAAGCTTTCTTT. As protein: CASSISTFWEAFF.

The chain couples TRBV7-2 to TRBJ1-5; perhaps TRBD1 as D (6 bases). V dropped 4 bases and J dropped 6 bases, with 13 bases sitting between them. The CDR3 is 14 residues long. CDR1 is SGHTA, CDR2 FQGNSA, per germline. The chain's CDR3 is CASSSQGGGQPQHF. The CDR3 region has the DNA TGTGCCAGCAGCTCACAGGGAGGTGGTCAGCCCCAGCATTTT.